A single sample gave rise to the 27 T cell receptor beta chains below, sequenced in a study of response to subunit inactivated influenza vaccine. One entry per CDR3 protein, called by TCRdb with MiXCR from the RT-PCR reads. The sample has 600,000 to 700,000 distinct CDR3 sequences, 11% to 15% seen once. Here the sequenced sample was PBMCs from blood, taken roughly 15 days before vaccination. Receptors were obtained from a man in his fifties who received an inactivated influenza vaccine.

This clonotype came up many times. V usage is TRBV6-5 and J usage is TRBJ2-5; no clear D gene. Trimming left V 2 bases short and J 5 bases short, with 3 bases between. The germline gives CDR1 MNHEY, CDR2 SVGAGI. This CDR3 contains 11 residues. CDR3 protein: CASSYAETQYF. For the CDR3, the DNA is TGTGCCAGCAGTTACGCTGAGACCCAGTACTTC.

The chain is built from TRBV3-1 and TRBJ2-7, with D perhaps matching TRBD1 or TRBD2 (5 bases each). Per germline, CDR1 LGHDT and CDR2 YNNKEL (reference sequence). The CDR3 runs to 15 residues. With 6 bases removed from V and 2 bases from J, the gap between germline ends came to 17 bases. As DNA, the CDR3 is TGTGCCAGCAGAGCCAAGTACGGGACCCCCTACGAGCAGTACTTC. Translating gives CASRAKYGTPYEQYF.

This clonotype appeared a few times. CDR3 protein: CASSQLRDNEQFF. DNA of the CDR3: TGTGCCAGCAGCCAGCTCAGAGACAATGAGCAGTTCTTC. The rearrangement links TRBV3-1 to TRBJ2-1; D not resolved. The CDR3 loop spans 13 amino acids. V shed 3 bases and J shed 5 bases, with 8 bases lying between them. Germline lookup yields CDR1 LGHDT and CDR2 YNNKEL (reference sequence).

This clonotype has a count of ten or more. The J gene is TRBJ2-1, the V gene TRBV7-2, with 13 bases aligning to TRBD2. V gave up 3 bases and J gave up 4 bases; unmatched junction bases: 0. Per germline, CDR1 SGHTA and CDR2 FQGNSA. This CDR3 is 15 amino acids long. CDR3 region: CASSLTSGRYNEQFF. CDR3 nucleotide sequence: TGTGCCAGCAGCTTGACTAGCGGGAGGTACAATGAGCAGTTCTTC.

The chain recombines TRBV5-1 with TRBJ1-6; no reliable D call. Germline CDR1 and CDR2: SGHRS and YFSETQ. CDR3 length: 17 amino acids. Trimming took off 5 bases at V and 0 bases at J, with 15 bases between the two ends. The CDR3, as DNA: TGCGCCAGCAGGCACCGGGAATACGGCTCCTATAATTCACCCCTCCACTTT. This gives the protein CASRHREYGSYNSPLHF.

In this sample, this clonotype turned up many times. J is TRBJ2-1 and V is TRBV5-6, with 9 bases matching TRBD2. With 4 bases clipped from V and 5 bases from J, the junction kept 13 bases outside the gene matches. CDR3 length equals 17 residues. Germline loops: CDR1 SGHDT, CDR2 YYEEEE. The CDR3 is CASSPGLAPFLHNEQFF. DNA of the CDR3: TGTGCCAGCAGCCCTGGACTAGCGCCATTCCTCCACAATGAGCAGTTCTTC.

The chain combines TRBV7-9 with TRBJ1-6; TRBD1 aligns across 8 bases. Unmatched junction bases numbered 11, after V lost 5 bases and J lost 11 bases. CDR1 and CDR2 (germline): SEHNR, FQNEAQ (reference sequence). CDR3 length: 15 residues. DNA for the CDR3: TGTGCCAGCAGCCGTGAGAGGACAGGGAGGACACCCCTCCACTTT. Translation gives CASSRERTGRTPLHF.

This clonotype was seen a few times. The chain employs TRBV20-1 and TRBJ2-7, with D possibly TRBD1 on 6 matching bases. The germline V gene encodes CDR1 DFQATT and CDR2 SNEGSKA (reference sequence). The CDR3 has 14 residues. Trimming cost V 6 bases and J 3 bases, with 18 bases left between them. The CDR3: CSATGTPRGYEQYF. The CDR3 bases are TGCAGTGCAACCGGGACCCCCAGGGGCTACGAGCAGTACTTC.

The V gene is TRBV5-1, the J gene TRBJ1-1; possibly TRBD1 for D (5 bases). Germline values: CDR1 SGHRS, CDR2 YFSETQ. The CDR3 has 18 residues. The germline V and J ends were trimmed by 1 base and 3 bases, with 22 bases remaining between them. The CDR3 region is CASSLIHRTSLGDTEAFF. CDR3 nucleotide sequence: TGCGCCAGCAGCTTGATCCATCGGACATCTTTGGGAGACACTGAAGCTTTCTTT.

V gene TRBV10-3 combines with J gene TRBJ2-6; D uncertain. V lost 2 bases and J 5 bases, leaving 16 bases between the germline ends. This CDR3 has 17 amino acids. The germline CDR1 and CDR2 sequences are ENHRY and SYGVKD. The CDR3 is CAISEGGRQWWANVLTF. The CDR3 DNA follows: TGTGCCATCAGTGAGGGCGGCCGTCAATGGTGGGCCAACGTCCTGACTTTC.

The chain is built from TRBV28 and TRBJ1-2, with D unclear. This CDR3 region has 15 residues. Germline-derived CDR1 and CDR2 are MDHEN and SYDVKM. V lost 3 bases and J 0 bases, leaving 11 bases between the germline ends. The CDR3 is CASSLGRASNYGYTF. CDR3 sequence (DNA): TGTGCCAGCAGTTTGGGAAGAGCCTCTAACTATGGCTACACCTTC.

The genes are TRBV7-2 and TRBJ2-3, with D possibly being TRBD2 (5 bases). This CDR3 is 16 amino acids long. V was shortened by 4 bases and J by 2 bases, with 16 bases between the two germline ends. CDR1 and CDR2 from the germline V gene are SGHTA and FQGNSA. This CDR3 reads CASSSWTAGFTDTQYF. The DNA for the CDR3 is TGTGCCAGCAGCTCCTGGACGGCGGGCTTCACAGATACGCAGTATTTT.

V is TRBV29-1 and J is TRBJ2-5; 7 bases agree with TRBD2. The CDR3 has 16 residues. Germline V gives CDR1 SQVTM, CDR2 ANQGSEA. Losses at the gene ends were 7 bases for V and 4 bases for J; bases not matched to a gene: 18. This CDR3 reads CSAEQLVVASGETQYF. CDR3 DNA: TGCAGCGCCGAGCAACTAGTGGTGGCTAGCGGAGAGACCCAGTACTTC.

The chain uses TRBV29-1 and TRBJ2-3; no definite D call. CDR3 size: 11 residues. Germline V lookup: CDR1 SQVTM, CDR2 ANQGSEA. Deletions cut 7 bases from V and 6 bases from J, with 11 bases between. This CDR3 reads CSAKHTDTQYF. DNA of the CDR3: TGCAGCGCCAAACATACGGATACGCAGTATTTT.

This clonotype was recorded a few times. The chain recombines TRBV20-1 with TRBJ2-7; 8 bases align to TRBD2. Germline assignment: CDR1 DFQATT and CDR2 SNEGSKA (reference sequence). The CDR3 is 15 amino acids. Germline trimming cut 0 bases from V and 2 bases from J; bases unmatched to any gene: 6. This CDR3 is CSARDVGTRAYEQYF. The DNA for the CDR3 is TGCAGTGCTAGAGATGTTGGGACTAGGGCCTACGAGCAGTACTTC.

This clonotype has a handful of counts. The gene calls are TRBV27 and TRBJ1-4; D perhaps matches TRBD1 (5 bases). Germline lookup yields CDR1 MNHEY and CDR2 SMNVEV (reference sequence). Trimming removed 5 bases from V and 4 bases from J, with 17 bases in between. There are 16 residues in the CDR3. The CDR3 protein is CASSLLGTLINEKLFF. The CDR3 nucleotides read TGTGCCAGCAGTCTCCTCGGGACTTTGATTAATGAAAAACTGTTTTTT. Supplemented by reference TRBV27 and TRBJ1-4, the full variable domain reads EAQVTQNPRYLITVTGKKLTVTCSQNMNHEYMSWYRQDPGLGLRQIYYSMNVEVTDKGDVPEGYKVSRKEKRNFPLILESPSPNQTSLYFCASSLLGTLINEKLFFGSGTQLSVL.

This CDR3 is CASTTFNGLKLFF. In DNA, the CDR3 is TGTGCCAGCACCACCTTTAACGGACTTAAACTGTTTTTT. The chain is built from TRBV2 and TRBJ1-4; no clear D gene. CDR3 size: 13 residues. V dropped 7 bases and J dropped 11 bases, with 17 bases sitting between them. Germline assignment: CDR1 SNHLY and CDR2 FYNNEI. The whole variable domain, filled in from reference TRBV2 and TRBJ1-4, reads EPEVTQTPSHQVTQMGQEVILRCVPISNHLYFYWYRQILGQKVEFLVSFYNNEISEKSEIFDDQFSVERPDGSNFTLKIRSTKLEDSAMYFCASTTFNGLKLFFGSGTQLSVL.

This clonotype occurred a few times. The rearrangement joins TRBV5-1 to TRBJ2-7; the D is unclear. V lost 0 bases, J lost 7 bases, and 14 bases lay in between. The length of the CDR3 is 14 residues. The germline V gene encodes CDR1 SGHRS and CDR2 YFSETQ. CDR3: CASSLGPGLEEQYF. The CDR3 DNA follows: TGCGCCAGCAGCTTGGGTCCTGGGCTCGAAGAGCAGTACTTC. Supplemented by reference TRBV5-1 and TRBJ2-7, the full variable domain reads KAGVTQTPRYLIKTRGQQVTLSCSPISGHRSVSWYQQTPGQGLQFLFEYFSETQRNKGNFPGRFSGRQFSNSRSEMNVSTLELGDSALYLCASSLGPGLEEQYFGPGTRLTVT.

V is TRBV29-1 and J is TRBJ2-7; the match to TRBD2 covers 9 bases. Trimming cost V 4 bases and J 4 bases; bases outside gene matches: 5. Per the germline V gene, CDR1 is SQVTM and CDR2 is ANQGSEA. There are 13 residues in the CDR3. CDR3 residues: CSVVGGRGYEQYF. The CDR3 coding sequence is TGCAGCGTTGTCGGCGGGAGGGGGTACGAGCAGTACTTC.

The CDR3 DNA reads TGTGCCAGCAGCCAGGGGACTAGCGGGAGTTGGCTCGGCGATGAGCAGTTCTTC. This sequence encodes CASSQGTSGSWLGDEQFF. The chain combines TRBV3-1 with TRBJ2-1; 14 bases agree with TRBD2. V was pared by 3 bases and J by 8 bases, with 12 bases of the junction left unmatched. Germline values: CDR1 LGHDT, CDR2 YNNKEL (reference sequence). This CDR3 has 18 residues.

The table lists this clonotype with many counts. This chain connects TRBV24-1 to TRBJ2-3; TRBD1 aligns across 11 bases. Germline-derived CDR1 and CDR2 are KGHDR and SFDVKD. CDR3 length equals 16 residues. The J segment lost 5 bases and the V segment lost 3 bases, leaving 6 bases of the junction unmatched. CDR3 bases: TGTGCCACCAGTGATCCGGGACAGGGGGATGTAGATACGCAGTATTTT. It codes for CATSDPGQGDVDTQYF.

The chain uses TRBV12-3 or TRBV12-4 and TRBJ1-5; 9 bases are a match to TRBD1. The CDR3 totals 15 residues. Trimming at V came to 5 bases and at J to 3 bases, leaving 5 bases not matched to a gene. The DNA of the CDR3 is TGTGCCAGCAGTCCACACAGGGGGCCCAATCAGCCCCAGCATTTT. This codes for CASSPHRGPNQPQHF.

The genes are TRBV7-6 and TRBJ2-7, with D perhaps matching TRBD2 (5 bases). The CDR3 extends over 14 amino acids. V shed 5 bases and J shed 4 bases, with 15 bases lying between them. Per germline, CDR1 SGHVS and CDR2 FNYEAQ. Here the CDR3 reads CASSQPGNEYEQYF. CDR3 nucleotides: TGTGCCAGCAGCCAACCCGGGAATGAGTACGAGCAGTACTTC.

This chain joins TRBV3-1 and TRBJ2-7, with D perhaps matching TRBD2 (5 bases). Between the trimmed V and J ends, which lost 4 bases and 6 bases, there was a span of 16 bases. CDR3 length: 14 amino acids. In germline, CDR1 is LGHDT, CDR2 YNNKEL (reference sequence). This chain's CDR3 is CASSPTGKVAEQYF. The CDR3 coding sequence is TGTGCCAGCAGCCCTACCGGGAAGGTCGCCGAGCAGTACTTC.

The chain has TRBV5-6 and TRBJ2-3, with 7 bases identical to TRBD2. Germline CDR1 is SGHDT and CDR2 is YYEEEE. The CDR3 runs to 15 residues. V lost 4 bases and J lost 0; bases outside the gene matches: 5. The CDR3 loop is CASSELAKSTDTQYF. DNA for the CDR3: TGTGCCAGCAGCGAACTAGCGAAAAGCACAGATACGCAGTATTTT.

This clonotype was counted a few times. This chain links TRBV5-1 with TRBJ2-1; 10 bases fit TRBD1. The CDR3 loop spans 19 amino acids. CDR1 SGHRS and CDR2 YFSETQ come from the germline V gene. The J segment lost 3 bases and the V segment lost 0 bases, leaving 12 bases of the junction unmatched. CDR3 residues: CASSLGQGAIKGYYNEQFF. In DNA form, the CDR3 reads TGCGCCAGCAGCTTGGGACAGGGGGCGATAAAGGGTTACTACAATGAGCAGTTCTTC.

This clonotype occurred once. The chain employs TRBV12-3 or TRBV12-4 and TRBJ2-3; D possibly corresponds to TRBD2 (6 bases). V was trimmed by 6 bases and J by 0 bases, leaving 16 bases between them. This CDR3 spans 16 amino acids. CDR3 bases: TGTGCCAGCAGCATTTACCGGGACTCGAGCACAGATACGCAGTATTTT. This gives the protein CASSIYRDSSTDTQYF.